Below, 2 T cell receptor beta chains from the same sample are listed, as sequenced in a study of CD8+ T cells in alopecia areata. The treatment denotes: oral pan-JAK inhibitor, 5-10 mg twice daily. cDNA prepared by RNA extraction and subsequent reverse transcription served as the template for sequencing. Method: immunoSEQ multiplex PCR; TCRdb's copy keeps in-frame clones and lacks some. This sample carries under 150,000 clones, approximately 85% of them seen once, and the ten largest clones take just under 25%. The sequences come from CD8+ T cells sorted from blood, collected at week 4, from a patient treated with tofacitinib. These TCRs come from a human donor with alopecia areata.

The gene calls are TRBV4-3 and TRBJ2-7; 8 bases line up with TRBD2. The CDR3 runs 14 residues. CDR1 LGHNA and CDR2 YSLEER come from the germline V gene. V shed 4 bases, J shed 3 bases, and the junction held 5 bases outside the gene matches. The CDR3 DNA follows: TGCGCCAGCAGCCCCGGACTAGCTGTCTACGAGCAGTACTTC. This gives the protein CASSPGLAVYEQYF.

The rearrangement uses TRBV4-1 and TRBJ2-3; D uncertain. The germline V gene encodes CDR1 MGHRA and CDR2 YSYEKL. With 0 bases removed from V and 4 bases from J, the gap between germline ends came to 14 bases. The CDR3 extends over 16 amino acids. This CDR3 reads CASSQDPGRSSDTQYF. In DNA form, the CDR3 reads TGCGCCAGCAGCCAAGATCCTGGACGGTCATCAGATACGCAGTATTTT.